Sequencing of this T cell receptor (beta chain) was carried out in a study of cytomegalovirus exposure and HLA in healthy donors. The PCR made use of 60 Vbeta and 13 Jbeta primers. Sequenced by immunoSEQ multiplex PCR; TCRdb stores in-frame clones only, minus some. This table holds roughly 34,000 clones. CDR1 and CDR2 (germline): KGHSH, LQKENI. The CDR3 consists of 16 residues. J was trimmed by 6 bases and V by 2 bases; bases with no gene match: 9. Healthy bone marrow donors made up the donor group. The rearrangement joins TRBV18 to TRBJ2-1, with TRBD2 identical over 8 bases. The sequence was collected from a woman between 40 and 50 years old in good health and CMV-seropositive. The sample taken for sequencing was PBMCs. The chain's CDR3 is CASSPTQRESRNEQFF. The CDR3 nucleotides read TGTGCCAGCTCACCAACCCAGCGGGAGTCCCGCAATGAGCAGTTCTTC.